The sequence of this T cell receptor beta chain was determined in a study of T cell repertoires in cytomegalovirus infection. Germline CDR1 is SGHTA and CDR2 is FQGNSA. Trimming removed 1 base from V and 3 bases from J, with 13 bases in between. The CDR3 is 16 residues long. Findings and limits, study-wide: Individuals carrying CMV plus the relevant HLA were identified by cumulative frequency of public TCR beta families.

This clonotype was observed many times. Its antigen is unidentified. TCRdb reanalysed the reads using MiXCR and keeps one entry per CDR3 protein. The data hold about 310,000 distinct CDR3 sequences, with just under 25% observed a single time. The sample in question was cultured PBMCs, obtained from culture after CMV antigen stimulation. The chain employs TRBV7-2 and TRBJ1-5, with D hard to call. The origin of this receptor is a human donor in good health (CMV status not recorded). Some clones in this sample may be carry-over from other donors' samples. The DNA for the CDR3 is TGTGCCAGCAGCTTAGTCTGGCAGATAAACAATCAGCCCCAGCATTTT. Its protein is CASSLVWQINNQPQHF.